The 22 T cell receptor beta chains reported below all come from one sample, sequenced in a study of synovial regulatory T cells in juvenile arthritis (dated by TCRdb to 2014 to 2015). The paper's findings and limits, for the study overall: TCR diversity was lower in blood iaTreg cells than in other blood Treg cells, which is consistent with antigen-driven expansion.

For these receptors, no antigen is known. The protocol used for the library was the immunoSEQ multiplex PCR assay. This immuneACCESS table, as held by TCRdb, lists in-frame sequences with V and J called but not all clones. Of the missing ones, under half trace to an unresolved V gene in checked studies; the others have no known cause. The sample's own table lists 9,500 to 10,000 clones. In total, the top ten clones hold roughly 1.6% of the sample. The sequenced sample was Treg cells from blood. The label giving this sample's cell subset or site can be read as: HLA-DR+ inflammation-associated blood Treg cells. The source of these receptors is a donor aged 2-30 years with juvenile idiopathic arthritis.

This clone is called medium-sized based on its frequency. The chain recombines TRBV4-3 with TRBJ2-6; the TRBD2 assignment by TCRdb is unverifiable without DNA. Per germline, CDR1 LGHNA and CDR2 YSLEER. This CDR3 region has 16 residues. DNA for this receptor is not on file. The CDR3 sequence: CASSQDLGSGANVLTF.

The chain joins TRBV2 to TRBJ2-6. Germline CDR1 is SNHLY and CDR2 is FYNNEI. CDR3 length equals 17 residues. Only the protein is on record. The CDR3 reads CATTGPVGSPGANVLTF.

CDR3 sequence: CASRAQGNEKLFF. This sequence joins TRBV7-2 and TRBJ1-4; TCRdb's D gene call, TRBD1, goes unchecked for lack of DNA. Germline assignment: CDR1 SGHTA and CDR2 FQGNSA. The CDR3 has 13 residues. No DNA accompanies this entry.

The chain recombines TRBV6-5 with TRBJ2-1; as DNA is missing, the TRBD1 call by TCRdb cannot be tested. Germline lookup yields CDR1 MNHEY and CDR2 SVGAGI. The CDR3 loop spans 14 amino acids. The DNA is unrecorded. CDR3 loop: CASSYSGRPNEQFF.

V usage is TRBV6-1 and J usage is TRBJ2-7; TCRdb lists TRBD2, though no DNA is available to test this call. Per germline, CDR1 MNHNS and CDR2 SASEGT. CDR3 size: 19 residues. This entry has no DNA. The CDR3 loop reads CASSEDPLQYSGSSYEQYF.

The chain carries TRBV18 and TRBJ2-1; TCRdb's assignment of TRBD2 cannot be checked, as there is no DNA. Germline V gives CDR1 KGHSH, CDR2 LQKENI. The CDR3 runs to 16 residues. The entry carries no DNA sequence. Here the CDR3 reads CASTAILAGGRNEQFF.

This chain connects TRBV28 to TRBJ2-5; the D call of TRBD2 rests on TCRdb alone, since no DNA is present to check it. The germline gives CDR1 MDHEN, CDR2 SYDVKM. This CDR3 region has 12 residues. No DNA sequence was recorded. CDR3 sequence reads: CASSPLRRAQYF.

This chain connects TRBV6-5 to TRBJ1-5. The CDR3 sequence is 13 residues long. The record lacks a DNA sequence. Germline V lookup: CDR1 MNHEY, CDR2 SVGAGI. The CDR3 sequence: CASSYSGIQPQHF.

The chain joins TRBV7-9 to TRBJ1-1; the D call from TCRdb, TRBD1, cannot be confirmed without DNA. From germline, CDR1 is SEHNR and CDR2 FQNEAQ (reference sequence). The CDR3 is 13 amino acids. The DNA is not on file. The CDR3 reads CASSPTGVGEAFF.

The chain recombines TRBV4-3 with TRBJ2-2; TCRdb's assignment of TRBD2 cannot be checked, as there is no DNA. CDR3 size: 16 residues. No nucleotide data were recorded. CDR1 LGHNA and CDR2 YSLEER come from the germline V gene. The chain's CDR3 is CASSQKPGLVTGELFF.

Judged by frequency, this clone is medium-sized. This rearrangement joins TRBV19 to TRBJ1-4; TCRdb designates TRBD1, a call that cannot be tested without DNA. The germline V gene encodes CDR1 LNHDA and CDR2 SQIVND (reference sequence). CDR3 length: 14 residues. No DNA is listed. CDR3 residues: CASSPGTAPEKLFF.

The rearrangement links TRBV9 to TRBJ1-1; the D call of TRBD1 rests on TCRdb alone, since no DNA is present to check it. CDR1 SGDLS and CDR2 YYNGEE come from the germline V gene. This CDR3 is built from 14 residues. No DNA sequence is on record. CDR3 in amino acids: CASSVPGGRTEAFF.

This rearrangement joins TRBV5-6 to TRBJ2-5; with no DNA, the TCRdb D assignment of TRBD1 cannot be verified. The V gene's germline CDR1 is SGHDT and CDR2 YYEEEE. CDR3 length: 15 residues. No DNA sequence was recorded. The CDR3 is CASSPTGGRTYEQYF. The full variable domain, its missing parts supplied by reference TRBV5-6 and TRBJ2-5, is DAGVTQSPTHLIKTRGQQVTLRCSPKSGHDTVSWYQQALGQGPQFIFQYYEEEERQRGNFPDRFSGHQFPNYSSELNVNALLLGDSALYLCASSPTGGRTYEQYFGPGTRLLVL.

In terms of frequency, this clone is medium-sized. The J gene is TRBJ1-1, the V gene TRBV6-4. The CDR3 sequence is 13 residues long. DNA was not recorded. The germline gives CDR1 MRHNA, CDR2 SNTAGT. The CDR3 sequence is CASSVRGGTEAFF.

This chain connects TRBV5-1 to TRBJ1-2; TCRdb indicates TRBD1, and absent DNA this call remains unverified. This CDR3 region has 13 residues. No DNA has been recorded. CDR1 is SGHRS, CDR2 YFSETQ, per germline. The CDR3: CASSLTGGDGYTF.

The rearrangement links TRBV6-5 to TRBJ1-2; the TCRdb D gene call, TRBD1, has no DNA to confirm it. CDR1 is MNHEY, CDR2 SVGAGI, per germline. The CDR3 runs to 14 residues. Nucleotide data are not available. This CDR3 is CASSYRQAKYGYTF.

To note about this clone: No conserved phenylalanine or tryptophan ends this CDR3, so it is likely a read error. The CDR3 loop is CASSYSGQGDYGYTL. This chain uses TRBV6-5 with TRBJ1-2. Per the germline V gene, CDR1 is MNHEY and CDR2 is SVGAGI. This CDR3 has 15 amino acids. The DNA is unrecorded.

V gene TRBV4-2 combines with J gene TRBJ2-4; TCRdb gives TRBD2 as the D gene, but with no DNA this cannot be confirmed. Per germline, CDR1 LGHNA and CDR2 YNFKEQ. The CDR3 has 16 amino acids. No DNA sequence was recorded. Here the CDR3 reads CASSQTSGGAKNIQYF.

CDR3 loop: CSAVRTNEQFF. The V call is TRBV20-1, the J call TRBJ2-1. In germline, CDR1 is DFQATT, CDR2 SNEGSKA (reference sequence). This CDR3 comprises 11 residues. No DNA sequence is on record.

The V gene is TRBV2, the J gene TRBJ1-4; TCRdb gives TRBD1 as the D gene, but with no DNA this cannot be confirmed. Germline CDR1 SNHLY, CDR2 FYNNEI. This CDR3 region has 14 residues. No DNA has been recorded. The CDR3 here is CATTGETTNEKLFF.

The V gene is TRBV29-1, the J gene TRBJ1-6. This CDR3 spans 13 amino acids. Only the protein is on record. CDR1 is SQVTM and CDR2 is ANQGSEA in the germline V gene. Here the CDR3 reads CSVGREKSSPLHF.

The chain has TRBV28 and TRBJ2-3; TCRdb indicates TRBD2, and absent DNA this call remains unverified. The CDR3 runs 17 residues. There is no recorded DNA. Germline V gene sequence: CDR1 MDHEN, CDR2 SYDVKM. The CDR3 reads CASTYPSGGPFEDTQYF.